The 20 T cell receptor beta chains listed next were all sequenced from one sample in a study of T cell repertoires in cytomegalovirus infection. A single record per CDR3 protein comes from TCRdb applying MiXCR to the reads. This table has about 570,000 distinct CDR3 sequences, 40% appearing once. Their target antigens are unknown. This material consisted of cultured PBMCs, taken from culture after CMV antigen stimulation. These receptors came from a human donor in good health (CMV status not recorded). Some clones in this sample may be carry-over from other donors' samples.

Only a few counts were recorded for this clonotype. CDR3 amino acids: CASSFETSNGYTF. CDR3 coding DNA: TGTGCCAGCAGCTTCGAGACGAGTAATGGCTACACCTTC. This chain uses TRBV7-8 with TRBJ1-2; no clear D gene. Trimming pared 3 bases from V and 6 bases from J, leaving 11 bases between. The CDR3 extends over 13 amino acids. Germline CDR1 reads SGHVS; CDR2 reads FQNEAQ. Variable domain in full (rest from reference TRBV7-8 and TRBJ1-2): GAGVSQSPRYKVAKRGQDVALRCDPISGHVSLFWYQQALGQGPEFLTYFQNEAQLDKSGLPSDRFFAERPEGSVSTLKIQRTQQEDSAVYLCASSFETSNGYTFGSGTRLTVV.

This clonotype has at least ten counts. The chain recombines TRBV7-9 with TRBJ2-1, with TRBD2 matching over 9 bases. V was clipped by 4 bases and J by 2 bases; unmatched bases: 6. There are 16 residues in the CDR3. Germline CDR1 and CDR2: SEHNR and FQNEAQ (reference sequence). The CDR3 sequence: CASSSISGSAYNEQFF. In DNA, the CDR3 is TGTGCCAGCAGCTCGATTAGCGGGAGCGCCTACAATGAGCAGTTCTTC.

This sequence joins TRBV7-9 and TRBJ1-1, with unresolved D. This CDR3 is built from 13 residues. Germline CDR1 reads SEHNR; CDR2 reads FQNEAQ (reference sequence). Trimming removed 4 bases at V and 1 base at J, with 7 bases between. This chain's CDR3 is CASSSVQNTEAFF. The CDR3 DNA sequence: TGTGCCAGCAGCTCTGTGCAGAACACTGAAGCTTTCTTT.

This clonotype was found a few times. J is TRBJ2-7 and V is TRBV20-1; 7 nucleotides agree with TRBD1. J was trimmed by 7 bases and V by 1 base; bases with no gene match: 7. Germline CDR1 DFQATT, CDR2 SNEGSKA (reference sequence). This CDR3 region has 13 residues. The CDR3 nucleotides are TGCAGTGCTAGAGCCCCGGGACAGACGGAGCAGTACTTC. This gives the protein CSARAPGQTEQYF.

This sequence joins TRBV10-3 and TRBJ2-5; D remains unclear. Between the trimmed V and J ends, which lost 8 bases and 0 bases, there was a span of 16 bases. Germline CDR1 reads ENHRY; CDR2 reads SYGVKD. The CDR3 contains 15 residues. The CDR3 coding sequence is TGTGCCATCGGCTCAGACCAAGATTACCAAGAGACCCAGTACTTC. Its protein is CAIGSDQDYQETQYF.

This clonotype has only a few counts. The gene calls are TRBV7-9 and TRBJ1-2; D unresolved. V lost 7 bases, J lost 6 bases, and 18 bases lay in between. Germline loops: CDR1 SEHNR, CDR2 FQNEAQ (reference sequence). CDR3 size: 14 residues. The CDR3 sequence is CASTILPREDGYTF. CDR3 nucleotide sequence: TGTGCCAGCACAATTCTACCCCGCGAGGATGGCTACACCTTC.

This chain connects TRBV7-2 to TRBJ1-2; D is ambiguous. Germline V gives CDR1 SGHTA, CDR2 FQGNSA. CDR3 size: 15 residues. Deletions cut 1 base from V and 7 bases from J, with 16 bases between. The CDR3: CASSLVSIRAGGYTF. DNA for the CDR3: TGTGCCAGCAGCTTAGTTTCAATTAGGGCTGGTGGCTACACCTTC.

The DNA for the CDR3 is TGTGCCAGCTCCCGGGACACCGCGAACACCGGGGAGCTGTTTTTT. Residues: CASSRDTANTGELFF. The chain carries TRBV18 and TRBJ2-2, with a possible D match to TRBD1 (6 bases). The germline gives CDR1 KGHSH, CDR2 LQKENI. CDR3 length: 15 amino acids. The V and J ends lost 6 bases and 0 bases respectively, with 11 bases between them. Looking up the rest from reference TRBV18 and TRBJ2-2 gives the full variable domain: NAGVMQNPRHLVRRRGQEARLRCSPMKGHSHVYWYRQLPEEGLKFMVYLQKENIIDESGMPKERFSAEFPKEGPSILRIQQVVRGDSAAYFCASSRDTANTGELFFGEGSRLTVL.

This clonotype appeared a single time. The CDR3 region is CASSVVNVGLYSNQPQHF. In DNA form, the CDR3 reads TGTGCCAGCTCAGTGGTAAATGTGGGCCTCTATAGCAATCAGCCCCAGCATTTT. The chain has TRBV18 and TRBJ1-5; D gene uncertain. Germline assignment: CDR1 KGHSH and CDR2 LQKENI. The ends were cut back, 5 bases at V and 0 bases at J, with 20 bases in the middle. CDR3 size: 18 residues.

The chain uses TRBV12-3 or TRBV12-4 and TRBJ1-2; D gene uncertain. Trimming left V 3 bases short and J 6 bases short, with 11 bases between. CDR3 size: 13 residues. The CDR3 nucleotides are TGTGCCAGCAGTTTGCTGGGAGTGGATGGCTACACCTTC. Encoded protein: CASSLLGVDGYTF.

The chain has TRBV6-1 and TRBJ2-1; 7 bases agree with TRBD2. The germline V gene encodes CDR1 MNHNS and CDR2 SASEGT. V was pared by 7 bases and J by 9 bases, with 18 bases of the junction left unmatched. The CDR3 is 16 amino acids. The CDR3, as DNA: TGTGCCAGCAAGGTCGGCCGCGGGAGCGGCTTTGGTGAGCAGTTCTTC. Amino acids: CASKVGRGSGFGEQFF.

The chain couples TRBV12-3 or TRBV12-4 to TRBJ2-1; 9 bases are shared with TRBD2. J lost 16 bases, V lost 1 base, and 5 bases had no gene match. This CDR3 is built from 12 residues. CDR3 bases: TGTGCCAGCAGTTTAGAGTCCCTAGCGGGATTCTTC. Translation gives CASSLESLAGFF.

This rearrangement joins TRBV19 to TRBJ1-5, with 8 bases matching TRBD1. Trimming cost V 6 bases and J 0 bases; bases outside gene matches: 7. CDR3 length: 16 amino acids. CDR1 and CDR2 from the germline V gene are LNHDA and SQIVND (reference sequence). CDR3 sequence reads: CASSSPGTGSNQPQHF. In DNA, the CDR3 is TGTGCCAGTAGCTCTCCTGGGACAGGTAGCAATCAGCCCCAGCATTTT.

The chain combines TRBV4-1 with TRBJ1-5; D perhaps matches TRBD1 (6 bases). V was shortened by 0 bases and J by 4 bases, with 10 bases between the two germline ends. The CDR3 is 15 residues long. Germline V gives CDR1 MGHRA, CDR2 YSYEKL. The CDR3 nucleotides read TGCGCCAGCAGCCAAGAAGGGGGGTATAATCAGCCCCAGCATTTT. Encoded protein: CASSQEGGYNQPQHF.

This chain uses TRBV9 with TRBJ1-6, with TRBD1 identical over 7 bases. Per the germline V gene, CDR1 is SGDLS and CDR2 is YYNGEE. V trimming: 4 bases; J trimming: 13 bases; junction bases outside the gene matches: 8. The CDR3 length is 13 residues. The CDR3 DNA reads as TGTGCCAGCAGCCTAATACAGGGGACCCCCCTCCACTTT. Its protein product is CASSLIQGTPLHF.

The rearrangement uses TRBV11-2 and TRBJ2-3; maybe TRBD2 (6 bases). Trimming shortened V by 4 bases and J by 2 bases, and 10 bases separated the two germline ends. CDR3 size: 14 residues. CDR1 is SGHAT, CDR2 FQNNGV, per germline. The CDR3 DNA reads as TGTGCCAGCAGCTGGGGGACTCTCACAGATACGCAGTATTTT. As protein: CASSWGTLTDTQYF.

This rearrangement joins TRBV7-2 to TRBJ2-2, with 9 nucleotides matching TRBD1. Germline V gene lookup returns CDR1 SGHTA and CDR2 FQGNSA. This CDR3 region has 17 residues. Trimming removed 5 bases from V and 4 bases from J; junction bases left unmatched: 11. The CDR3 nucleotides read TGTGCCAGCAGCCCGAAGGAGGACAGGGGTAGCACCGGGGAGCTGTTTTTT. It codes for CASSPKEDRGSTGELFF.

This clonotype appeared a few times. This rearrangement joins TRBV6-2 or TRBV6-3 to TRBJ2-1, with no clear D. The CDR3 is 12 residues long. From germline, CDR1 is MNHEY and CDR2 SVGEGT. Trimming took off 3 bases at V and 10 bases at J, with 10 bases between the two ends. For the CDR3, the DNA is TGTGCCAGCAGTTATTCGCAAGTCGAGCAGTTCTTC. Its translation: CASSYSQVEQFF.

V gene TRBV14 combines with J gene TRBJ1-2; tentatively, D is TRBD1 (6 bases). V was clipped by 0 bases and J by 5 bases, with 13 bases between them. The length of the CDR3 is 15 residues. Germline V lookup: CDR1 SGHDN, CDR2 FVKESK. The CDR3 spells CASSQDRNREYGYTF. Written as DNA, the CDR3 is TGTGCCAGCAGCCAAGATCGGAACAGGGAATATGGCTACACCTTC. The entire variable domain, with the rest obtained from reference TRBV14 and TRBJ1-2, is as follows: EAGVTQFPSHSVIEKGQTVTLRCDPISGHDNLYWYRRVMGKEIKFLLHFVKESKQDESGMPNNRFLAERTGGTYSTLKVQPAELEDSGVYFCASSQDRNREYGYTFGSGTRLTVV.

This clonotype was detected a few times. The V call is TRBV5-4, the J call TRBJ1-1; no definite D call. Between the trimmed V and J ends, which lost 0 bases and 8 bases, there was a span of 11 bases. Germline CDR1 and CDR2: SGHNT and YYREEE (reference sequence). This CDR3 has 13 residues. The CDR3 sequence is CASSLGRAQEAFF. The CDR3 DNA follows: TGTGCCAGCAGCTTGGGTCGGGCACAAGAAGCTTTCTTT.